What follows describes a single T cell receptor beta chain. Its antigen remains unidentified. The CDR3 consists of 15 residues. Germline lookup yields CDR1 SGHRS and CDR2 YFSETQ. UMIs bearing a 6-nucleotide sample barcode were added through template switching. Reprocessing the 5' RACE reads, TCRdb reports a single entry for every CDR3 protein and omits DNA. The table lists 300,000 to 450,000 distinct CDR3 sequences, with just over 2.5% in the top ten. The data are from a study of monozygotic twins with inflammatory bowel disease. Study observations and caveats: Against healthy co-twins, IBD patients had lower TCRbeta diversity (measured by inverse Simpson). Possibly because of limited power, concordant and discordant twins showed no difference in repertoire similarity.

Sequenced: blood. V gene TRBV5-1 combines with J gene TRBJ2-1; there is no DNA to check the TCRdb D call of TRBD1. The sequence was obtained from a human donor with ulcerative colitis or Crohn's disease, or a healthy co-twin of an affected twin (not recorded which). CDR3 loop: CASSRTGGGLNEQFF.